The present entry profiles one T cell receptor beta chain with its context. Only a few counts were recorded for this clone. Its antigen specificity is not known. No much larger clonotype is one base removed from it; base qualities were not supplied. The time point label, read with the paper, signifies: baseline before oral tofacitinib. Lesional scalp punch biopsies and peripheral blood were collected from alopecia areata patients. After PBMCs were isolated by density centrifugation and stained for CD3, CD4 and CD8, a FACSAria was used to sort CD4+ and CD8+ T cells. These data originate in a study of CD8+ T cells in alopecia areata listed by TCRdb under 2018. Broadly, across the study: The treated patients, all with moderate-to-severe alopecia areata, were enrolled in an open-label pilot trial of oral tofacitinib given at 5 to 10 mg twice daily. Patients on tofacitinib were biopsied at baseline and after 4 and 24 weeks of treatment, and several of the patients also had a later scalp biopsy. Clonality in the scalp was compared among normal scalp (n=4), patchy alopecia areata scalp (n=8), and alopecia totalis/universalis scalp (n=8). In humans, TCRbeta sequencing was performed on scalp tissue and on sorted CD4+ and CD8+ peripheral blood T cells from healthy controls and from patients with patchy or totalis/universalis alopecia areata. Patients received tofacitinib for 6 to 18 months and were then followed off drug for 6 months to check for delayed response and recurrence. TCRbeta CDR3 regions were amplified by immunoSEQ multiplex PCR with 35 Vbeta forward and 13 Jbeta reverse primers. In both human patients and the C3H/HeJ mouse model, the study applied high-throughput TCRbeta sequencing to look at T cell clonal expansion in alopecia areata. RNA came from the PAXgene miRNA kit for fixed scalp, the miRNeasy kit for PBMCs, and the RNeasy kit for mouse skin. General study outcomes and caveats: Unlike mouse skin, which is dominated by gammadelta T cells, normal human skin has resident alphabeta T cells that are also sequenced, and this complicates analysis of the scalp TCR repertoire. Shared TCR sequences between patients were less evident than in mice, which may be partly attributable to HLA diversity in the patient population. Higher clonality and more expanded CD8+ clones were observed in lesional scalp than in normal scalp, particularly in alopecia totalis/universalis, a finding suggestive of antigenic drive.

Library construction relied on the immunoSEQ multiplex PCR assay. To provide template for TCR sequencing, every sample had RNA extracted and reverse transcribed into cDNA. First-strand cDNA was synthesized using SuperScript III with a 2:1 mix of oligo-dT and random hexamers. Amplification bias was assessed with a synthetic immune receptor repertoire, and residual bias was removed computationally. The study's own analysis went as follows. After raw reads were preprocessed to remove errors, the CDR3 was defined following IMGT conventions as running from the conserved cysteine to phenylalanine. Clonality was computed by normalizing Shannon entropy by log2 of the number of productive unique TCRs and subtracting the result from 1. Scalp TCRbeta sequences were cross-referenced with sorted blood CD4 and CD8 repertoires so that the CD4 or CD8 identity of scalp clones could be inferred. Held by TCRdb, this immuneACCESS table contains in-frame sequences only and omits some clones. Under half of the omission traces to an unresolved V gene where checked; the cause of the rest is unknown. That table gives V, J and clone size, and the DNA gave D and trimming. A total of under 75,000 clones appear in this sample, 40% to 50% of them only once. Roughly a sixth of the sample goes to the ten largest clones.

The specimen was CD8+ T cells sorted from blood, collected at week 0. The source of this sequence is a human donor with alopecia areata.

The base sequence is TGCAGCGTGGGGCCCGGGATCGGGGAGCAGTTCTTC. Translated, it reads CSVGPGIGEQFF. The chain couples TRBV29-1 to TRBJ2-1; the D segment might be TRBD1 or TRBD2, since each matches 5 bases. CDR1 and CDR2, looked up from the germline V gene, are SQVTM and ANQGSEA. The CDR3 covers 12 residues, taking in both the cysteine and the phenylalanine. Only the CDR3 DNA stays, 36 bases, in frame from base 1. Trimming removed 6 bases from V and 10 bases from J, leaving 16 bases between the germline ends.